This T cell receptor beta chain was retrieved from a study of shared clonotypes between healthy human individuals (dated by TCRdb to 2020 to 2021). Study-level background: The cohort included three men and a couple of women between 18 and 49 years of age. For each donor, three plates each were used for CD4 naive and CD4 memory, two plates were used for CD8 naive, and one plate was used for CD8 memory. Blood TCR repertoires of 5 or 6 healthy adults were deeply sequenced to estimate repertoire size and the extent of clonotype sharing between individuals. To increase sequencing depth and limit assay-specific biases, different laboratories used diverse techniques to prepare libraries and sequence TCR repertoires. Leukapheresis yielded between about 0.94 and 10 billion PBMCs per donor.

The junction carries 14 bases between V and J, which are trimmed by 0 bases and 5 bases respectively. Reading from cysteine to phenylalanine, the CDR3 counts 14 amino acids. Just CDR3 DNA is preserved here, 42 bases in frame from base 1. CDR1 is given as GTSNPN and CDR2 as SVGIG, both from the germline V gene (reference sequence). The full study reports these points: Pairwise subsampling indicated that sequencing depth was expected to affect the degree of clonotype sharing among donors. Higher generation probabilities were observed for clonotypes shared by all four sorted-subset donors than for non-shared clonotypes. Naive subsets generally had larger estimated clonotype richness than memory subsets. Incomplete sequencing was indicated by rarefaction of sorted-subset datasets, despite the large sequencing depth. Because the study included only a small number of donors, the genetic and exposure-history diversity represented was limited. Sampling was restricted to blood, and TCR repertoires in tissue are likely to differ from TCR repertoires in blood. Sharing across four donors was observed for around 5% of naive CD4, about 3.2% of naive CD8, about 2.3% of memory CD4, and less than 0.45% of memory CD8 clonotypes.

In the case of this clone: No antigen is known for it. Base qualities are not at hand, and no much larger clone is one base apart.

Using the deep immunoSEQ assay, TCR CDR3 regions were amplified from genomic DNA by multiplex PCR. For each cell subset, the extracted genomic DNA was distributed evenly across all wells of several immunoSEQ 96-well plates, and each plate served as one replicate. For sorted subsets, roughly 200 ng genomic DNA, equal to 30,000 or so T cell genomes, was loaded into each replicate PCR. Purified libraries were quantified with a Qubit 3.0 fluorometer, sized on a Bioanalyzer 2100, and re-quantified with the KAPA Library Quantification kit. A separate single-read 150-cycle Illumina NextSeq 550 flow cell was used to sequence each immunoSEQ 96-well plate. Turning to the authors' computational methods: Because the immunoSEQ output held only junctional sequences and lacked quality scores, the filtering could not match the filtering applied to full-length reads. To assign V/J genes and CDR3, sequences were annotated using PyIR, a Python wrapper for IgBLAST v1.9, with IMGT germline references. Any read was removed if the V/J assignment was weak (E-value above 1e-6), the CDR3 was missing, or the read contained stop codons, out-of-frame junctions, or ambiguous translated residues. A V3J clonotype was defined by an identical inferred V gene, J gene, and CDR3 amino acid sequence. Percentage overlap between repertoires was computed as shared unique clonotypes divided by the size of the smaller repertoire. Repertoire richness was assessed with RTK rarefaction, the Chao1 estimator, and Recon v2.1 estimates of unobserved clonotypes. For all TCRbeta clonotypes obtained by the gDNA method from a handful of donors, generation probabilities were computed with OLGA. TCRdb limited this immuneACCESS table to in-frame rearrangements with V and J called. A share of clones is missing; checked studies link under half to unresolved V genes, and the rest is unexplained. D and trimming were read from the DNA, whereas the V and J calls and clone size are those reported in that table. This sample comprises about 2 million clones, about 95% of them detected only once. Roughly 1.1% of the sample belongs to the ten largest clones.

CD8 naive samples were CD45RO-negative cells positively selected for CCR7, giving a CD45RA+CCR7+ population that excluded TemRA cells. The donors were healthy, HIV-negative adults who had no recently reported acute infections or vaccinations. Every donor was a Caucasian adult residing in Nashville, Tennessee, USA. After blood collection by leukapheresis, PBMCs were isolated using Ficoll-Histopaque density gradient centrifugation and then cryopreserved in the vapor phase of liquid nitrogen. Analytical flow cytometry was used to check the purity and quantity of every magnetically sorted T cell population. Each sorted fraction had its genomic DNA isolated and then quantified by UV absorbance on a Nanodrop 2000c.

Sequencing was performed on naive CD8+ T cells sorted from blood. What this sample's cell subset or site label stands for: CD45RA+CCR7+. The source of this sequence is a man aged 18-30 years in good health. The chain was built from TRBV30 and TRBJ2-7; no D gene can be assigned with confidence. The CDR3 protein is CAWSVSHGRNEQYF. In nucleotides, the sequence is TGTGCCTGGAGTGTTTCACACGGACGTAACGAGCAGTACTTC. The variable domain in full, with residues beyond the CDR3 obtained from the reference TRBV30 and TRBJ2-7 genes, is SQTIHQWPATLVQPVGSPLSLECTVEGTSNPNLYWYRQAAGRGLQLLFYSVGIGQISSEVPQNLSASRPQDRQFILSSKKLLLSDSGFYLCAWSVSHGRNEQYFGPGTRLTVT.